Presented here are 14 T cell receptor beta chains from one specimen sequenced in a study of T cell repertoires in cytomegalovirus infection. TCRdb reanalysed the reads using MiXCR and keeps one entry per CDR3 protein. This sample has 550,000 to 850,000 distinct CDR3 sequences, with around 31% found just once. Their antigens are not known. The material sequenced was cultured PBMCs, taken from culture after CMV antigen stimulation. The source of these receptors is a human donor in good health (CMV status not recorded). Some clones in this sample may be carry-over from other donors' samples.

V gene TRBV7-9 combines with J gene TRBJ1-2; 9 bases fit TRBD1. From germline, CDR1 is SEHNR and CDR2 FQNEAQ (reference sequence). V dropped 4 bases and J dropped 1; count of bases not matched to a gene: 16. CDR3 length equals 19 residues. The CDR3 sequence: CASSSPPGGQGHRNYGYTF. CDR3 sequence (DNA): TGTGCCAGCAGCTCCCCCCCCGGGGGACAGGGCCACCGTAACTATGGCTACACCTTC.

The V gene is TRBV5-6, the J gene TRBJ1-2; weak D call: TRBD1 (5 bases). V dropped 1 base and J dropped 8 bases, with 9 bases sitting between them. Germline loops: CDR1 SGHDT, CDR2 YYEEEE. CDR3 length: 12 residues. The chain's CDR3 is CASSLWGWGYTF. The CDR3 region has the DNA TGTGCCAGCAGCTTGTGGGGCTGGGGCTACACCTTC.

The rearrangement uses TRBV19 and TRBJ2-2, with 13 bases aligning to TRBD2. The CDR3 sequence is 21 residues long. Germline loops: CDR1 LNHDA, CDR2 SQIVND (reference sequence). J lost 5 bases, V lost 1 base, and 16 bases had no gene match. The CDR3 DNA is TGTGCCAGTAGTATAGGGGCAAAGTGGGGACGGGGACTAGCGGGAACCGGGGAGCTGTTTTTT. Translation: CASSIGAKWGRGLAGTGELFF.

This clonotype came up a few times. V usage is TRBV6-1 and J usage is TRBJ1-1; 11 bases are shared with TRBD1. Germline lookup yields CDR1 MNHNS and CDR2 SASEGT. The CDR3 totals 13 residues. V shed 8 bases, J shed 5 bases, and the junction held 4 bases outside the gene matches. As DNA, the CDR3 is TGTGCCAGCGGGACAGGGGGGAGGACTGAAGCTTTCTTT. Translating gives CASGTGGRTEAFF.

This clonotype has a single count. The CDR3 DNA reads as TGTGCCATCAGTGAACCCCCCGGAAACACCATATATTTT. Amino acids: CAISEPPGNTIYF. The genes are TRBV10-3 and TRBJ1-3; D remains unclear. V dropped 3 bases and J dropped 4 bases, with 7 bases sitting between them. Per germline, CDR1 ENHRY and CDR2 SYGVKD. The CDR3 is 13 amino acids.

The chain joins TRBV12-3 or TRBV12-4 to TRBJ1-1; no clear D gene. Trimming shortened V by 10 bases and J by 0 bases, and 15 bases separated the two germline ends. The CDR3 covers 14 residues. The CDR3 here is CATHSDGLNTEAFF. The CDR3 DNA is TGTGCCACTCACTCGGACGGACTGAACACTGAAGCTTTCTTT.

This clonotype was detected a few times. The chain carries TRBV7-9 and TRBJ1-1; 9 bases are shared with TRBD1. This CDR3 comprises 15 residues. Germline V lookup: CDR1 SEHNR, CDR2 FQNEAQ (reference sequence). V lost 5 bases and J lost 4; bases outside the gene matches: 8. CDR3: CASSPRDREGTEAFF. CDR3 nucleotides: TGTGCCAGCAGCCCCCGGGACAGGGAAGGCACTGAAGCTTTCTTT.

This chain joins TRBV7-9 and TRBJ2-1; 11 nucleotides align to TRBD2. Germline values: CDR1 SEHNR, CDR2 FQNEAQ (reference sequence). With V trimmed by 1 base and J by 13 bases, 6 bases remained unmatched. The CDR3 length is 14 residues. The DNA of the CDR3 is TGTGCCAGCAGCTTAGTGTCGACTAGCGGGGTACAGTTCTTC. This sequence encodes CASSLVSTSGVQFF.

This clonotype was seen ten or more times. V is TRBV7-2 and J is TRBJ1-2, with D maybe TRBD1 (5 bases). CDR1 and CDR2 (germline): SGHTA, FQGNSA. Trimming took 4 bases from V and 5 from J, leaving 14 bases between them. This CDR3 region has 14 residues. The CDR3 spells CASSSQGFGYGYTF. The DNA for the CDR3 is TGTGCCAGCAGCTCCCAGGGCTTCGGGTATGGCTACACCTTC.

This clonotype was seen many times. The chain links TRBV7-8 to TRBJ2-2, with TRBD2 identical over 13 bases. Germline-derived CDR1 and CDR2 are SGHVS and FQNEAQ. V lost 6 bases to trimming and J lost 5 bases; unmatched junction nucleotides: 3. The CDR3 contains 15 residues. The CDR3 spells CASRKLAGGTGELFF. The CDR3 nucleotides are TGTGCCAGCAGGAAACTAGCGGGGGGGACCGGGGAGCTGTTTTTT.

In its sample, this clonotype was seen once. The chain is built from TRBV6-5 and TRBJ1-6; unclear D gene. Germline CDR1 and CDR2: MNHEY and SVGAGI. The CDR3 covers 14 residues. The V end lost 4 bases, the J end lost 7 bases, and 11 bases lay between the germline ends. Written as DNA, the CDR3 is TGTGCCAGCAGTTCTAGGCCGGCCAATTCACCCCTCCACTTT. This translates into CASSSRPANSPLHF.

The chain links TRBV9 to TRBJ2-3; TRBD1 might be the D (6 bases). The CDR3 extends over 16 amino acids. Germline values: CDR1 SGDLS, CDR2 YYNGEE. The V end lost 3 bases, the J end lost 3 bases, and 17 bases lay between the germline ends. CDR3 residues: CASSEGVVQTTDTQYF. In DNA form, the CDR3 reads TGTGCCAGCAGCGAGGGGGTGGTCCAGACGACAGATACGCAGTATTTT. Full variable domain (rest looked up from reference TRBV9 and TRBJ2-3): DSGVTQTPKHLITATGQRVTLRCSPRSGDLSVYWYQQSLDQGLQFLIQYYNGEERAKGNILERFSAQQFPDLHSELNLSSLELGDSALYFCASSEGVVQTTDTQYFGPGTRLTVL.

The J gene is TRBJ2-3, the V gene TRBV5-1, with D tentatively TRBD2 (6 bases). The CDR3 extends over 15 amino acids. Looked up from germline, CDR1 is SGHRS and CDR2 is YFSETQ. Trimming left V 5 bases short and J 2 bases short, with 15 bases between. The CDR3 DNA reads TGCGCCAGCAGGCGGGGCGAGGGCCTCACAGATACGCAGTATTTT. Its translation is CASRRGEGLTDTQYF.

This clonotype occurred a few times. One end of the junction fails to match germline, which may point to a read error. The chain employs TRBV12-3 or TRBV12-4 and TRBJ1-1; D is unresolved. The CDR3 consists of 11 residues. The CDR3 region is CASSILRAEFF. CDR3 bases: TGTGCCAGCAGCATCTTGCGCGCGGAGTTTTTT.